These 30 T cell receptor beta chains were sequenced from one sample in a study of molecular identifiers for immune sequencing clone quantification. One entry per CDR3 protein, called by TCRdb with MiXCR from the PCR reads. Of fewer than 75,000 distinct CDR3 sequences in the sample, 17% are singletons; the top ten hold approximately 1.6%. The sequencing input was naive CD8+ T cells from blood, with Jurkat cell RNA spiked in. The subset was: FACS-sorted CD8+CD4-CCR7+CD45RA+ naive T cells. The source is a human donor in good health. Some libraries in this study had Jurkat cell RNA spiked in.

This clonotype showed up many times. The chain recombines TRBV19 with TRBJ2-7; D unresolved. Germline V lookup: CDR1 LNHDA, CDR2 SQIVND (reference sequence). The CDR3 consists of 14 residues. Trimming removed 3 bases from V and 1 base from J, with 10 bases in between. This CDR3 is CASSIAGLSYEQYF. CDR3 nucleotide sequence: TGTGCCAGTAGTATCGCCGGCCTTTCCTACGAGCAGTACTTC.

Comments on this clonotype: This could be a read error, since a much larger clone is one nucleotide away. The CDR3 coding sequence is TGTGCCAGCAGCTCCTGGGATGGATATGGCAATGAGCAGTTCTTC. Translating gives CASSSWDGYGNEQFF. The J gene is TRBJ2-1, the V gene TRBV7-9, with D hard to call. Per germline, CDR1 SEHNR and CDR2 FQNEAQ (reference sequence). V was trimmed by 4 bases and J by 6 bases, leaving 16 bases between them. The CDR3 spans 15 residues.

DNA of the CDR3: TGTGCCAGCAGTTCCCGCCGAGAAGGCAATGAGCAGTTCTTC. This sequence encodes CASSSRREGNEQFF. The V gene is TRBV12-3 or TRBV12-4, the J gene TRBJ2-1; D not resolved. The CDR3 runs 14 residues. V lost 4 bases to trimming and J lost 6 bases, with 13 bases between them.

The gene calls are TRBV7-8 and TRBJ1-5; the D gene is possibly TRBD1 (5 bases). This CDR3 has 22 residues. Deletions cut 6 bases from V and 0 bases from J, with 33 bases between. CDR1 is SGHVS and CDR2 is FQNEAQ in the germline V gene. The CDR3: CASSLLETGLSSIHYSNQPQHF. The CDR3 region has the DNA TGTGCCAGCAGTCTCCTAGAAACGGGACTTTCCTCTATCCATTATAGCAATCAGCCCCAGCATTTT.

Many counts were recorded for this clonotype. V is TRBV4-1 and J is TRBJ2-3, with D hard to call. Germline assignment: CDR1 MGHRA and CDR2 YSYEKL. V was clipped by 2 bases and J by 0 bases, with 12 bases between them. The CDR3 spans 16 residues. The CDR3, as DNA: TGCGCCAGCAGCCAACAGATCCTGGCCAGCACAGATACGCAGTATTTT. The encoded protein is CASSQQILASTDTQYF.

This clonotype came up many times. The chain couples TRBV18 to TRBJ1-4, with D maybe TRBD1 (6 bases). CDR1 is KGHSH and CDR2 is LQKENI in the germline V gene. The CDR3 covers 18 residues. Deletions cut 2 bases from V and 8 bases from J, with 24 bases between. The CDR3 is CASSPVRRAAGAVEKLFF. CDR3 nucleotides: TGTGCCAGCTCACCAGTTCGCCGCGCGGCAGGGGCTGTAGAAAAACTGTTTTTT.

A remark on this clonotype: Sequence at one end of the junction differs from germline and may be a read error. This sequence joins TRBV4-1 and TRBJ1-4, with D uncertain. Germline loops: CDR1 MGHRA, CDR2 YSYEKL. The CDR3 runs to 12 residues. CDR3 in amino acids: CTSSQDLEKPFF. For the CDR3, the DNA is TGCACCAGCAGCCAAGATCTAGAAAAACCGTTTTTT.

This clonotype was picked up many times. V and J are TRBV29-1 and TRBJ1-2, with D perhaps TRBD1 (6 bases). This CDR3 has 14 residues. Germline CDR1 SQVTM, CDR2 ANQGSEA. V was pared by 3 bases and J by 1 base, with 12 bases between. The CDR3: CSVDLRQDNYGYTF. The CDR3 DNA sequence: TGCAGCGTTGATCTCCGACAGGATAACTATGGCTACACCTTC.

This clonotype was recorded at least ten times. Mismatch with germline at one junction end may stem from a read error. The chain combines TRBV28 with TRBJ2-7; 8 bases map to TRBD2. Per the germline V gene, CDR1 is MDHEN and CDR2 is SYDVKM. The length of the CDR3 is 14 residues. DNA for the CDR3: TGTGCCAGCAGCGGAGCGGGGGACTCCAACGAGCAGTACTTC. It encodes CASSGAGDSNEQYF.

This clonotype has at least ten counts. The V gene is TRBV7-9, the J gene TRBJ2-7, with 10 bases fitting TRBD1. The CDR3 totals 14 residues. In germline, CDR1 is SEHNR, CDR2 FQNEAQ (reference sequence). Trimming at V came to 10 bases and at J to 3 bases, leaving 9 bases not matched to a gene. CDR3 in DNA: TGTGCCATCTCCGGACAGGGGGAGGTCTACGAGCAGTACTTC. This sequence encodes CAISGQGEVYEQYF.

For this clonotype: One base away lies a much larger clone, so this may be a sequencing read error. The chain joins TRBV24-1 to TRBJ2-2; weak D call: TRBD1 (6 bases). V was pared by 10 bases and J by 5 bases, with 13 bases between. Germline CDR1 is KGHDR and CDR2 is SFDVKD. The CDR3 runs to 13 residues. The DNA of the CDR3 is TGTGCCACGTCACAGGGTCCGACCGGGGAGCTGTTTTTT. Translated: CATSQGPTGELFF.

Many counts were recorded for this clonotype. The gene calls are TRBV5-4 and TRBJ2-5, with D unclear. The germline V gene encodes CDR1 SGHNT and CDR2 YYREEE (reference sequence). Trimming took 1 base from V and 0 from J, leaving 7 bases between them. This CDR3 is built from 14 residues. Here the CDR3 DNA reads TGTGCCAGCAGCTTGTTACAAGACCAAGAGACCCAGTACTTC. Translated, it gives CASSLLQDQETQYF.

On this clonotype: Since a much larger clone is just one base distant, this may be a read error. The genes are TRBV30 and TRBJ2-7, with D possibly being TRBD1 (5 bases). Trimming cost V 1 base and J 3 bases, with 10 bases left between them. This CDR3 spans 13 amino acids. Germline V gene lookup returns CDR1 GTSNPN and CDR2 SVGIG (reference sequence). The CDR3 coding sequence is TGTGCCTGGAGTGCTTGGGGCAACTACGAGCAGTACTTC. This sequence encodes CAWSAWGNYEQYF.

There are a few counts of this clonotype. A much larger clonotype is one base distant, so this may be a read error. J is TRBJ2-7 and V is TRBV19, with D unclear. CDR1 LNHDA and CDR2 SQIVND come from the germline V gene (reference sequence). This CDR3 region has 15 residues. V gave up 9 bases and J gave up 3 bases, with 21 bases separating them. Here the CDR3 DNA reads TGTGCCAGCCCAGGTCCGGGCACCATCCTCTACGAGCAGTACTTC. This codes for CASPGPGTILYEQYF.

Comment on this clonotype: One base away lies a much larger clone, so this may be a sequencing read error. The chain combines TRBV20-1 with TRBJ2-7, with 8 nucleotides matching TRBD2. The J segment lost 5 bases and the V segment lost 5 bases, leaving 14 bases of the junction unmatched. CDR3 size: 15 residues. The germline V gene has CDR1 DFQATT and CDR2 SNEGSKA (reference sequence). The CDR3 bases are TGCAGTGCTCCCGACCGAGCGGGAGTGGGCCACGAGCAGTACTTC. It is translated as CSAPDRAGVGHEQYF.

This clonotype was seen many times. The CDR3 nucleotides read TGCAGTGCTAGATACAATGAGCAGTTCTTC. Translating gives CSARYNEQFF. The rearrangement uses TRBV20-1 and TRBJ2-1; D unclear. This CDR3 comprises 10 residues. The ends were cut back, 2 bases at V and 4 bases at J, with 0 bases in the middle. Looked up from germline, CDR1 is DFQATT and CDR2 is SNEGSKA (reference sequence).

This clonotype was counted only a few times. The chain joins TRBV3-1 to TRBJ2-1; no clear D. This CDR3 comprises 16 residues. V lost 0 bases, J lost 3 bases, and 12 bases lay in between. CDR1 and CDR2 (germline): LGHDT, YNNKEL (reference sequence). This CDR3 reads CASSQDFWASYNEQFF. The CDR3 nucleotides read TGTGCCAGCAGCCAAGATTTTTGGGCTAGCTACAATGAGCAGTTCTTC.

V gene TRBV6-6 combines with J gene TRBJ2-7, with D unresolved. The V gene's germline CDR1 is MNHNY and CDR2 SVGAGI (reference sequence). The V gene lost 7 bases and the J gene lost 2 bases, with 9 bases spanning the gap. CDR3 size: 12 residues. The CDR3 loop is CASIGSAYEQYF. For the CDR3, the DNA is TGTGCCAGCATTGGCAGTGCCTACGAGCAGTACTTC.

This clonotype was seen only a few times. The junction shows a germline mismatch at one end, possibly a read error. CDR3 residues: CSASGLAGRSDAQYF. CDR3 DNA: TGCAGTGCCTCAGGACTAGCGGGACGGTCAGATGCGCAGTATTTT. This chain connects TRBV20-1 to TRBJ2-3; 12 nucleotides align to TRBD2. The CDR3 extends over 15 amino acids. Germline CDR1 is DFQATT and CDR2 is SNEGSKA (reference sequence).

Many counts were recorded for this clonotype. The chain carries TRBV5-1 and TRBJ2-5, with 10 bases that match TRBD2. V lost 4 bases to trimming and J lost 3 bases; unmatched junction nucleotides: 3. The CDR3 loop spans 14 amino acids. From germline, CDR1 is SGHRS and CDR2 YFSETQ. The DNA of the CDR3 is TGCGCCAGCAGCCCTCTAGCGGGAGAAGAGACCCAGTACTTC. Amino acids: CASSPLAGEETQYF.

Of note for this clonotype: The germline gene is not matched at one end of the junction; a read error may be the cause. The J gene is TRBJ1-2, the V gene TRBV12-3 or TRBV12-4; D remains unclear. The length of the CDR3 is 13 residues. The CDR3: CASSLGGVYGYIF. CDR3 nucleotides: TGTGCCAGCAGTTTAGGAGGTGTCTATGGCTACATCTTC.

This clonotype was counted ten times or more. The J gene is TRBJ2-1, the V gene TRBV7-2, with D possibly TRBD2 on 5 matching bases. CDR3 length: 13 residues. Germline-derived CDR1 and CDR2 are SGHTA and FQGNSA. V dropped 5 bases and J dropped 6 bases, with 11 bases sitting between them. CDR3 region: CASSTDWPNEQFF. CDR3 in DNA: TGTGCCAGCAGCACGGACTGGCCCAATGAGCAGTTCTTC.

For the CDR3, the DNA is TGTGCCAGCAGCCCCGACTTCGGAGGCGAGCAGTACTTC. Residues: CASSPDFGGEQYF. This chain joins TRBV7-9 and TRBJ2-7; D perhaps matches TRBD2 (5 bases). The ends were cut back, 5 bases at V and 6 bases at J, with 14 bases in the middle. Per germline, CDR1 SEHNR and CDR2 FQNEAQ (reference sequence). The CDR3 runs 13 residues.

At least ten counts were recorded for this clonotype. CDR3 sequence reads: CAWSESRYEQYF. CDR3 nucleotides: TGTGCCTGGAGTGAGAGCCGCTACGAGCAGTACTTC. This chain uses TRBV30 with TRBJ2-7, with D uncertain. The germline V gene encodes CDR1 GTSNPN and CDR2 SVGIG (reference sequence). The V end lost 1 base, the J end lost 3 bases, and 7 bases lay between the germline ends. The CDR3 is made up of 12 amino acids.

This clonotype was recorded many times. This sequence joins TRBV7-9 and TRBJ1-1, with D maybe TRBD1 (5 bases). This CDR3 has 16 residues. Germline loops: CDR1 SEHNR, CDR2 FQNEAQ (reference sequence). V shed 5 bases and J shed 5 bases, with 21 bases lying between them. In DNA, the CDR3 is TGTGCCAGCAGCGACCGGACGGCCCCGGAGGGGACTGAAGCTTTCTTT. It specifies CASSDRTAPEGTEAFF.

Comments on this clonotype: It may be a read error: a sequence one base away is much more abundant. The chain combines TRBV5-6 with TRBJ1-1, with 7 nucleotides matching TRBD1. CDR1 is SGHDT, CDR2 YYEEEE, per germline. J was trimmed by 5 bases and V by 3 bases; bases with no gene match: 7. CDR3 size: 14 residues. The CDR3 sequence: CASSSGGGLTEAFF. The DNA for the CDR3 is TGTGCCAGCAGCTCGGGAGGGGGCTTAACTGAAGCTTTCTTT. Filled out from reference TRBV5-6 and TRBJ1-1, the complete variable domain reads DAGVTQSPTHLIKTRGQQVTLRCSPKSGHDTVSWYQQALGQGPQFIFQYYEEEERQRGNFPDRFSGHQFPNYSSELNVNALLLGDSALYLCASSSGGGLTEAFFGQGTRLTVV.

This clonotype was seen at least ten times. V usage is TRBV19 and J usage is TRBJ1-1; D not resolved. V was pared by 4 bases and J by 4 bases, with 10 bases between. CDR3 length equals 13 residues. CDR1 and CDR2 from the germline V gene are LNHDA and SQIVND (reference sequence). CDR3 nucleotide sequence: TGTGCCAGTAGTACTACTGTGGGCACTGAAGCTTTCTTT. Protein: CASSTTVGTEAFF.

Comments on this clonotype: A junction boundary mismatches the germline segment, possibly from a read error. The chain couples TRBV15 to TRBJ1-2; D gene unclear. CDR3 length: 17 residues. Germline V CDR1 and CDR2: LNHNV, YYDKDF (reference sequence). The DNA for the CDR3 is TGTGCCACTAGCAGCGGTGAAGGAGATTCAGCTAACTATGGCTACACCTTC. Translation: CATSSGEGDSANYGYTF.

This clonotype occurred once. The chain carries TRBV12-3 or TRBV12-4 and TRBJ1-2; no definite D call. This CDR3 region has 15 residues. Trimming removed 2 bases from V and 5 bases from J, with 15 bases in between. This chain's CDR3 is CASSLLGRTRYGYTF. In DNA, the CDR3 is TGTGCCAGCAGTTTATTAGGGCGCACTCGGTATGGCTACACCTTC.

Ten or more counts support this clonotype. The rearrangement links TRBV20-1 to TRBJ2-7; 7 positions match TRBD1. Per germline, CDR1 DFQATT and CDR2 SNEGSKA (reference sequence). The CDR3 is made up of 13 amino acids. V lost 5 bases and J lost 6; bases outside the gene matches: 10. CDR3 protein: CSAQSGQDSEQYF. The CDR3 nucleotides read TGCAGTGCTCAGTCTGGACAGGACAGCGAGCAGTACTTC.